One sample yielded the 32 T cell receptor beta chains listed below, sequenced in a study of shared clonotypes between healthy human individuals. The method was immunoSEQ multiplex PCR; TCRdb's version includes in-frame clones alone and lacks a portion of them. The table records around 1.9 million clones, just over 90% of them present only once. Naivety among CD8 cells was defined by CD45RO negativity and positive CCR7 selection, thereby excluding terminally differentiated effector memory CD45RA+ cells. The sequenced sample was naive CD8+ T cells from PBMCs. The receptor set was obtained from a young man in good health. Some clones in this sample may be carry-over from other donors' samples.

The V call is TRBV28, the J call TRBJ1-1; tentatively, D is TRBD1 (5 bases). V dropped 2 bases and J dropped 10 bases, with 14 bases sitting between them. This CDR3 has 13 residues. Germline V CDR1 and CDR2: MDHEN, SYDVKM. Here the CDR3 reads CASSLSGGSAAFF. Here the CDR3 DNA reads TGTGCCAGCAGTTTAAGTGGGGGATCAGCAGCTTTCTTT.

V and J are TRBV4-2 and TRBJ1-5, with a weak D call TRBD1 (5 bases). Germline V lookup: CDR1 LGHNA, CDR2 YNFKEQ. This CDR3 spans 16 amino acids. V lost 0 bases and J lost 1, with 10 bases in between. The CDR3 nucleotides are TGTGCCAGCAGCCAAGAATGGGGGTGGAGCAATCAGCCCCAGCATTTT. Translated, it gives CASSQEWGWSNQPQHF.

This clone was counted between two and nine times. The chain links TRBV9 to TRBJ1-1; D may be TRBD1 (5 bases). CDR1 and CDR2 from the germline V gene are SGDLS and YYNGEE. V was trimmed by 0 bases and J by 7 bases, leaving 10 bases between them. The CDR3 runs 13 residues. Here the CDR3 reads CASSVASGGEAFF. The CDR3 bases are TGTGCCAGCAGCGTAGCCTCGGGGGGTGAAGCTTTCTTT.

V usage is TRBV7-8 and J usage is TRBJ2-3; D ambiguous. The CDR3 extends over 11 amino acids. Per germline, CDR1 SGHVS and CDR2 FQNEAQ. The V end was cut by 6 bases, the J end by 3 bases, with 4 bases between. The chain's CDR3 is CASRLTDTQYF. CDR3 DNA sequence: TGTGCCAGCAGACTAACAGATACGCAGTATTTT.

Comment on this clone: The sample carries other DNA sequences with the same CDR3. V is TRBV28 and J is TRBJ2-3; tentative D call: TRBD2 (6 bases). This CDR3 has 15 amino acids. Per germline, CDR1 MDHEN and CDR2 SYDVKM. The V gene lost 3 bases and the J gene lost 0 bases, with 10 bases spanning the gap. The CDR3 DNA reads as TGTGCCAGCAGTTTTATAAGCGGGAGCACAGATACGCAGTATTTT. As protein: CASSFISGSTDTQYF.

The V and J genes are TRBV14 and TRBJ1-2; D not resolved. Trimming cost V 1 base and J 3 bases, with 9 bases left between them. CDR3 length: 14 residues. Germline V gene sequence: CDR1 SGHDN, CDR2 FVKESK. As DNA, the CDR3 is TGTGCCAGCAGCCAAGTAAGAGGGTACTATGGCTACACCTTC. It encodes CASSQVRGYYGYTF.

This clone showed up just once. The chain has TRBV2 and TRBJ1-5; D possibly corresponds to TRBD1 (6 bases). Germline V gene data show CDR1 as SNHLY and CDR2 as FYNNEI. The CDR3 loop spans 17 amino acids. Deletions cut 4 bases from V and 5 bases from J, with 21 bases between. CDR3 coding DNA: TGTGCCAGCAGTGGACGGACAGTCCTGGGCTTGGATCAGCCCCAGCATTTT. Encoded protein: CASSGRTVLGLDQPQHF.

This rearrangement joins TRBV10-3 to TRBJ1-5; no clear D gene. Deletions cut 0 bases from V and 7 bases from J, with 7 bases between. From germline, CDR1 is ENHRY and CDR2 SYGVKD. The CDR3 runs to 13 residues. The CDR3 region has the DNA TGTGCCATCAGTGAGTCGACGAGGCAGCCCCAGCATTTT. This translates into CAISESTRQPQHF.

The V gene is TRBV7-9, the J gene TRBJ1-2; D is possibly TRBD1 (5 bases). Germline V gene data show CDR1 as SEHNR and CDR2 as FQNEAQ (reference sequence). The V end lost 4 bases, the J end lost 8 bases, and 17 bases lay between the germline ends. This CDR3 spans 14 amino acids. The DNA for the CDR3 is TGTGCCAGCAGCTCACCGGTAGGGGCACAGGGCTACACCTTC. It translates to CASSSPVGAQGYTF.

J is TRBJ2-2 and V is TRBV29-1; D tentatively reads TRBD1 or TRBD2 (5 bases each). The V gene lost 4 bases and the J gene lost 6 bases, with 12 bases spanning the gap. Germline assignment: CDR1 SQVTM and CDR2 ANQGSEA. There are 13 residues in the CDR3. This CDR3 is CSVGGIGAGELFF. CDR3 coding DNA: TGCAGCGTTGGGGGGATCGGAGCCGGGGAGCTGTTTTTT.

This clone has just one count. The V call is TRBV19, the J call TRBJ2-5, with unresolved D. CDR1 is LNHDA, CDR2 SQIVND, per germline (reference sequence). The CDR3 is made up of 13 amino acids. Trimming pared 5 bases from V and 5 bases from J, leaving 12 bases between. The CDR3 spells CASSLSQEETQYF. The DNA for the CDR3 is TGTGCCAGTAGTCTGTCTCAAGAGGAGACCCAGTACTTC.

The gene calls are TRBV28 and TRBJ2-3; 8 bases are a match to TRBD2. V was pared by 2 bases and J by 2 bases, with 15 bases of the junction left unmatched. Germline assignment: CDR1 MDHEN and CDR2 SYDVKM. The CDR3 contains 19 residues. The chain's CDR3 is CASSLRSPYAGGPTDTQYF. The CDR3, as DNA: TGTGCCAGCAGTTTACGCTCCCCTTATGCGGGAGGTCCCACAGATACGCAGTATTTT.

The chain has TRBV10-3 and TRBJ1-2; possibly TRBD1 for D (6 bases). CDR1 is ENHRY, CDR2 SYGVKD, per germline. CDR3 size: 16 residues. V lost 0 bases, J lost 8 bases, and 19 bases lay in between. The chain's CDR3 is CAISESRESTTGGYTF. The CDR3 nucleotides are TGTGCCATCAGTGAGTCAAGGGAGTCTACGACAGGCGGCTACACCTTC.

The chain is built from TRBV15 and TRBJ1-5; TRBD1 agrees at 9 bases. This CDR3 has 15 residues. Germline lookup yields CDR1 LNHNV and CDR2 YYDKDF (reference sequence). V lost 1 base and J lost 5; bases outside the gene matches: 3. The CDR3 loop reads CATSRGRTGDQPQHF. As DNA, the CDR3 is TGTGCCACCAGCAGAGGTAGGACAGGGGATCAGCCCCAGCATTTT.

This chain uses TRBV7-8 with TRBJ2-7, with TRBD1 identical over 12 bases. In germline, CDR1 is SGHVS, CDR2 FQNEAQ. V shed 0 bases, J shed 4 bases, and the junction held 4 bases outside the gene matches. The CDR3 consists of 16 residues. CDR3: CASSLAWDRGLYEQYF. Written as DNA, the CDR3 is TGTGCCAGCAGCTTAGCGTGGGACAGGGGGCTATACGAGCAGTACTTC.

Of note for this clone: Other DNA sequences from this sample encode an identical CDR3 as well. This chain joins TRBV28 and TRBJ2-1; unclear D gene. Germline CDR1 MDHEN, CDR2 SYDVKM. There are 11 residues in the CDR3. The V end lost 3 bases, the J end lost 10 bases, and 7 bases lay between the germline ends. The CDR3 DNA follows: TGTGCCAGCAGTTTGCTTGGGGAGCAGTTCTTC. This sequence encodes CASSLLGEQFF.

This clone came up once. The chain joins TRBV7-8 to TRBJ2-1; no reliable D call. The germline V gene encodes CDR1 SGHVS and CDR2 FQNEAQ. The CDR3 runs 18 residues. Trimming left V 0 bases short and J 0 bases short, with 15 bases between. The CDR3 DNA is TGTGCCAGCAGCTTAGCCCTGAGCCCCTTTGCCTCCTACAATGAGCAGTTCTTC. Translated, it gives CASSLALSPFASYNEQFF.

This chain links TRBV7-8 with TRBJ2-5, with 7 positions matching TRBD1. Losses at the gene ends were 0 bases for V and 4 bases for J; bases not matched to a gene: 23. CDR1 and CDR2 (germline): SGHVS, FQNEAQ. This CDR3 contains 21 residues. The CDR3 nucleotides read TGTGCCAGCAGCTTAGCGCCGGGACAGAACACGGTACAAGGCCCCAGAGAGACCCAGTACTTC. This codes for CASSLAPGQNTVQGPRETQYF.

This clone was recorded once. The chain carries TRBV7-9 and TRBJ2-7; D uncertain. Germline CDR1 SEHNR, CDR2 FQNEAQ (reference sequence). This CDR3 is built from 15 residues. The V end lost 6 bases, the J end lost 3 bases, and 18 bases lay between the germline ends. Here the CDR3 DNA reads TGTGCCAGCAGTCTGGGCCCTCCGCCCTTCTACGAGCAGTACTTC. It translates to CASSLGPPPFYEQYF.

V and J are TRBV29-1 and TRBJ2-1; D perhaps matches TRBD2 (6 bases). Germline V gives CDR1 SQVTM, CDR2 ANQGSEA. Between the trimmed V and J ends, which lost 7 bases and 8 bases, there was a span of 18 bases. This CDR3 has 13 residues. The DNA for the CDR3 is TGCAGCGGGTTTGGCGGGGTGGGCGATGAGCAGTTCTTC. This gives the protein CSGFGGVGDEQFF.

The V call is TRBV7-9, the J call TRBJ2-5; D gene ambiguous. CDR1 and CDR2 from the germline V gene are SEHNR and FQNEAQ (reference sequence). This CDR3 region has 13 residues. V lost 1 base and J lost 5, with 8 bases in between. CDR3 in DNA: TGTGCCAGCAGCTTAGAGAATTGGGAGACCCAGTACTTC. It translates to CASSLENWETQYF.

The chain combines TRBV11-2 with TRBJ1-1, with 7 positions matching TRBD1. The J segment lost 1 base and the V segment lost 0 bases, leaving 11 bases of the junction unmatched. This CDR3 has 18 amino acids. Germline V gene sequence: CDR1 SGHAT, CDR2 FQNNGV. Written as DNA, the CDR3 is TGTGCCAGCAGCTTAGATCGTAGGCGCAGGGGGGGGAACACTGAAGCTTTCTTT. Translating it yields CASSLDRRRRGGNTEAFF.

The chain joins TRBV4-3 to TRBJ2-1; 7 positions agree with TRBD1. Germline V gene data show CDR1 as LGHNA and CDR2 as YSLEER. The CDR3 is 14 residues long. J was trimmed by 3 bases and V by 3 bases; bases with no gene match: 2. The CDR3 sequence: CASSHRDSYNEQFF. The CDR3 DNA is TGCGCCAGCAGCCACCGGGACAGCTACAATGAGCAGTTCTTC.

This chain uses TRBV29-1 with TRBJ2-3; 9 bases match TRBD1. Germline values: CDR1 SQVTM, CDR2 ANQGSEA. The CDR3 spans 15 residues. Trimming at V came to 1 base and at J to 0 bases, leaving 2 bases not matched to a gene. The CDR3 nucleotides read TGCAGCGTTGAAGGGACAGGGGAGAGCACAGATACGCAGTATTTT. Its translation: CSVEGTGESTDTQYF.

V usage is TRBV12-5 and J usage is TRBJ2-5; TRBD2 matches at 7 bases. Trimming cost V 4 bases and J 3 bases; bases outside gene matches: 11. The CDR3 has 16 amino acids. Per germline, CDR1 LGHNT and CDR2 FRNRAP. The CDR3 bases are TGTGCTAGTGGTTGGAGGTTGCGGGAGTGGGAAGAGACCCAGTACTTC. Amino acids: CASGWRLREWEETQYF.

The chain recombines TRBV29-1 with TRBJ2-1; 8 bases are a match to TRBD1. With 2 bases clipped from V and 6 bases from J, the junction kept 9 bases outside the gene matches. CDR1 and CDR2 (germline): SQVTM, ANQGSEA. This CDR3 has 15 amino acids. CDR3 bases: TGCAGCGTTGAAACCAGGGGGCGCCGGATCAATGAGCAGTTCTTC. Amino acid sequence: CSVETRGRRINEQFF.

The chain links TRBV18 to TRBJ1-1; 10 nucleotides align to TRBD1. The J segment lost 4 bases and the V segment lost 2 bases, leaving 13 bases of the junction unmatched. The CDR3 contains 18 residues. Germline CDR1 reads KGHSH; CDR2 reads LQKENI. This CDR3 reads CASSPDDRGPREGTEAFF. The CDR3, as DNA: TGTGCCAGCTCACCAGACGACAGGGGGCCCCGGGAGGGCACTGAAGCTTTCTTT.

This clone was detected only once. The genes are TRBV4-2 and TRBJ2-2; 7 bases line up with TRBD2. The CDR3 loop spans 18 amino acids. From germline, CDR1 is LGHNA and CDR2 YNFKEQ. J lost 2 bases, V lost 2 bases, and 11 bases had no gene match. In DNA, the CDR3 is TGTGCCAGCAGCCAAAGCGTAGGCGGGAGACCTAACACCGGGGAGCTGTTTTTT. Its protein is CASSQSVGGRPNTGELFF.

V gene TRBV25-1 combines with J gene TRBJ1-3; D gene unclear. V was pared by 4 bases and J by 4 bases, with 17 bases between. Germline assignment: CDR1 MGHDK and CDR2 SYGVNS. The CDR3 is made up of 16 amino acids. The CDR3 is CASSGQAYFGGNTIYF. In DNA form, the CDR3 reads TGTGCCAGCAGTGGGCAGGCCTATTTTGGGGGAAACACCATATATTTT.

V and J are TRBV4-2 and TRBJ2-2; D gene uncertain. V was shortened by 6 bases and J by 0 bases, with 11 bases between the two germline ends. Germline V gives CDR1 LGHNA, CDR2 YNFKEQ. This CDR3 contains 15 residues. CDR3 region: CASSKTRANTGELFF. CDR3 sequence (DNA): TGTGCCAGCAGTAAGACAAGGGCGAACACCGGGGAGCTGTTTTTT.

V and J are TRBV19 and TRBJ2-1; D perhaps matches TRBD2 (5 bases). V was cut by 7 bases and J by 6 bases, with 13 bases left in between. CDR3 length: 13 residues. CDR1 LNHDA and CDR2 SQIVND come from the germline V gene (reference sequence). CDR3 sequence (DNA): TGTGCCAGTACCCCGATGGCGGGCAATGAGCAGTTCTTC. Protein sequence: CASTPMAGNEQFF.

The V call is TRBV5-4, the J call TRBJ2-1; D is perhaps TRBD2 (5 bases). The V gene's germline CDR1 is SGHNT and CDR2 YYREEE (reference sequence). V lost 5 bases, J lost 6 bases, and 6 bases lay in between. The CDR3 has 11 amino acids. In nucleotides, the CDR3 is TGTGCCAGCAGGGCGGGCAATGAGCAGTTCTTC. Amino acids: CASRAGNEQFF.